The 5 T cell receptor beta chains below were found in one sample sequenced in a study of cytomegalovirus exposure and HLA in healthy donors. PCR primers comprised 60 Vbeta and 13 Jbeta primers. Profiling relied on immunoSEQ multiplex PCR, and the TCRdb table lists in-frame clones only, not all of them. The table has 100,000 to 150,000 clones, approximately 74% seen once. Sequenced material: PBMCs. Receptors originate from a man aged 40-49 years in good health and CMV-seropositive.

The CDR3 loop reads CASSPTPTGETQYF. CDR3 DNA sequence: TGTGCCAGCAGTCCCACCCCAACAGGGGAGACCCAGTACTTC. V usage is TRBV28 and J usage is TRBJ2-5; a possible D gene is TRBD1 (6 bases). V lost 5 bases, J lost 5 bases, and 15 bases lay in between. The CDR3 totals 14 residues. CDR1 and CDR2 from the germline V gene are MDHEN and SYDVKM.

This chain connects TRBV5-1 to TRBJ2-7; 7 bases are shared with TRBD1. This CDR3 comprises 15 residues. The ends lost 9 bases at V and 3 bases at J; junction bases unmatched: 15. Germline loops: CDR1 SGHRS, CDR2 YFSETQ. The CDR3 coding sequence is TGCGCCACCTCCCCAACGGGACAGAACTTCTACGAGCAGTACTTC. It specifies CATSPTGQNFYEQYF.

V and J are TRBV11-3 and TRBJ2-1; D gene unclear. V was pared by 3 bases and J by 0 bases, with 9 bases between. The CDR3 totals 15 residues. In germline, CDR1 is SGHNT, CDR2 YENEEA. CDR3 sequence (DNA): TGTGCCAGCAGCTTTGAGTCGAGCTCCTACAATGAGCAGTTCTTC. This sequence encodes CASSFESSSYNEQFF.

The V and J genes are TRBV9 and TRBJ1-4; 9 nucleotides match TRBD1. CDR1 is SGDLS and CDR2 is YYNGEE in the germline V gene. Germline trimming cut 3 bases from V and 6 bases from J; bases unmatched to any gene: 6. The CDR3 is 15 amino acids. As DNA, the CDR3 is TGTGCCAGCAGCGCCCGTCGGGACAGGGATGAAAAACTGTTTTTT. This sequence encodes CASSARRDRDEKLFF.

V and J are TRBV2 and TRBJ2-7; D possibly corresponds to TRBD2 (6 bases). This CDR3 region has 14 residues. Germline CDR1 reads SNHLY; CDR2 reads FYNNEI. The V end was cut by 7 bases, the J end by 2 bases, with 15 bases between. CDR3: CASMEGTHAYEQYF. For the CDR3, the DNA is TGTGCCAGCATGGAGGGGACCCATGCCTACGAGCAGTACTTC. The full variable domain, rest sourced from reference TRBV2 and TRBJ2-7, is EPEVTQTPSHQVTQMGQEVILRCVPISNHLYFYWYRQILGQKVEFLVSFYNNEISEKSEIFDDQFSVERPDGSNFTLKIRSTKLEDSAMYFCASMEGTHAYEQYFGPGTRLTVT.